The 29 T cell receptor beta chains reported below all come from one sample, sequenced in a study of tumor and adjacent non-tumor tissue in lung cancer. The library came from three nested PCR rounds adapted from ARM-PCR protocols. TCRdb called the multiplex PCR reads again in MiXCR, with one record for every CDR3 protein. The data show fewer than 150,000 distinct CDR3 sequences, with about 71% seen just once and 15% to 20% held by the top ten. No cell sorting was done before RNA was extracted from the tissue. The specimen was lung tumor tissue. The receptor source for this set is a man aged 60-69 years with small cell lung cancer.

The chain links TRBV7-9 to TRBJ1-2; D gene ambiguous. The V gene's germline CDR1 is SEHNR and CDR2 FQNEAQ (reference sequence). The V end lost 7 bases, the J end lost 1 base, and 13 bases lay between the germline ends. This CDR3 comprises 14 residues. The CDR3 DNA is TGTGCCAGCAACTTGGTAGGACGTAACTATGGCTACACCTTC. Protein: CASNLVGRNYGYTF.

CDR3 protein: CASSPDRYGYTF. The CDR3 DNA sequence: TGTGCCAGCAGCCCTGACCGGTATGGCTACACCTTC. V usage is TRBV7-8 and J usage is TRBJ1-2; D is undetermined. Looked up from germline, CDR1 is SGHVS and CDR2 is FQNEAQ. V was pared by 5 bases and J by 5 bases, with 9 bases between. The CDR3 spans 12 residues.

This clonotype is a singleton in its sample. An end of the junction does not agree with germline; a read error may underlie this. V is TRBV20-1 and J is TRBJ2-1, with TRBD2 matching over 11 bases. Germline loops: CDR1 DFQATT, CDR2 SNEGSKA (reference sequence). This CDR3 has 15 residues. The CDR3 protein is CNAPPLAGAYNEQFF. The CDR3 region has the DNA TGCAATGCTCCGCCACTAGCGGGAGCCTACAATGAACAGTTCTTC.

The rearrangement joins TRBV29-1 to TRBJ1-4, with no clear D. The CDR3 is 13 amino acids. V dropped 5 bases and J dropped 7 bases, with 14 bases sitting between them. Germline loops: CDR1 SQVTM, CDR2 ANQGSEA. In DNA, the CDR3 is TGCAGCGTTTTACCTCAACCGGGTGAAAAACTGTTTTTT. Its translation: CSVLPQPGEKLFF. Variable domain in full (rest from reference TRBV29-1 and TRBJ1-4): SAVISQKPSRDICQRGTSLTIQCQVDSQVTMMFWYRQQPGQSLTLIATANQGSEATYESGFVIDKFPISRPNLTFSTLTVSNMSPEDSSIYLCSVLPQPGEKLFFGSGTQLSVL.

The gene calls are TRBV6-1 and TRBJ1-2; 7 bases are a match to TRBD1. The trim removed 6 bases at V and 7 bases at J, leaving 11 bases unmatched. The V gene's germline CDR1 is MNHNS and CDR2 SASEGT. The CDR3 consists of 14 residues. The CDR3 sequence is CASRTDRAKGGYTF. The DNA of the CDR3 is TGTGCCAGCAGGACCGACAGGGCCAAAGGTGGCTACACCTTC.

The chain uses TRBV20-1 and TRBJ2-7; tentative D call: TRBD1 (5 bases). Germline CDR1 reads DFQATT; CDR2 reads SNEGSKA (reference sequence). CDR3 size: 13 residues. Trimming removed 3 bases from V and 0 bases from J, with 9 bases in between. CDR3 bases: TGCAGTGCTAGTGACAGTTTCTCCTACGAGCAGTACGTC. Amino acid sequence: CSASDSFSYEQYV.

A word on this clonotype: Sequence at one end of the junction differs from germline and may be a read error. The chain links TRBV20-1 to TRBJ1-2; D gene uncertain. CDR1 is DFQATT, CDR2 SNEGSKA, per germline (reference sequence). The length of the CDR3 is 13 residues. CDR3 in amino acids: CSVSPQGNYRYTF. The CDR3 DNA reads TGCAGTGTTAGTCCCCAAGGGAACTATCGCTACACCTTC.

A word on this clonotype: Relative to the germline gene, one junction end is altered; a read error may explain this. This sequence joins TRBV29-1 and TRBJ2-5; the D gene is possibly TRBD2 (6 bases). Germline V lookup: CDR1 SQVTM, CDR2 ANQGSEA. This CDR3 is built from 13 residues. The CDR3 region has the DNA TGCAGCGTTGCAGTCGGAGGGGAGGAGACCCGGTACTTC. Its protein product is CSVAVGGEETRYF. The full variable domain, completed using reference TRBV29-1 and TRBJ2-5, is SAVISQKPSRDICQRGTSLTIQCQVDSQVTMMFWYRQQPGQSLTLIATANQGSEATYESGFVIDKFPISRPNLTFSTLTVSNMSPEDSSIYLCSVAVGGEETRYFGPGTRLLVL.

This clonotype was seen a few times. The V and J genes are TRBV28 and TRBJ1-5; 8 bases are shared with TRBD1. The trim removed 5 bases at V and 2 bases at J, leaving 5 bases unmatched. Germline CDR1 and CDR2: MDHEN and SYDVKM. This CDR3 region has 15 residues. The CDR3 loop reads CASSRTGLGNQPQHF. CDR3 coding DNA: TGTGCCAGCAGTCGGACAGGGTTGGGCAATCAGCCCCAGCATTTT.

Only one count was recorded for this clonotype. The junction departs from the called germline gene at one end, perhaps through a read error. This chain joins TRBV20-1 and TRBJ2-3, with D tentatively TRBD1 (5 bases). CDR3 length: 11 amino acids. The germline gives CDR1 DFQATT, CDR2 SNEGSKA (reference sequence). CDR3 coding DNA: TGCAATGCTCGCAGGGCAGATACGCAGTATTTT. It yields the protein CNARRADTQYF.

The rearrangement links TRBV13 to TRBJ2-2, with D perhaps assigned TRBD1 or TRBD2 (6 bases each). The CDR3 spans 15 residues. Germline assignment: CDR1 PRHDT and CDR2 FYEKMQ (reference sequence). V gave up 0 bases and J gave up 6 bases, with 11 bases separating them. CDR3 protein: CASSLGGGRSGELFF. CDR3 DNA sequence: TGTGCCAGCAGCTTAGGGGGGGGCCGGTCCGGGGAGCTGTTTTTT.

A single count supports this clonotype. Compared with germline, one end of the junction differs, possibly owing to a read error. The chain is built from TRBV11-2 and TRBJ2-2; D might be TRBD2 (5 bases). This CDR3 region has 14 residues. CDR1 is SGHAT, CDR2 FQNNGV, per germline. For the CDR3, the DNA is TGCGCCAGCAGCTACCGGCGTAACACCGGGGAGCTGTCTTTT. Its protein is CASSYRRNTGELSF. The variable domain in full, completed from reference TRBV11-2 and TRBJ2-2, reads EAGVAQSPRYKIIEKRQSVAFWCNPISGHATLYWYQQILGQGPKLLIQFQNNGVVDDSQLPKDRFSAERLKGVDSTLKIQPAKLEDSAVYLCASSYRRNTGELSFGEGSRLTVL.

Comments on this clonotype: Germline is not matched at one junction end, which may reflect a read error. The J gene is TRBJ2-2, the V gene TRBV6-5; D tentatively reads TRBD1 or TRBD2 (5 bases each). The CDR3 loop spans 17 amino acids. Germline V lookup: CDR1 MNHEY, CDR2 SVGAGI. CDR3 sequence (DNA): TGTGCCAGCAGACTCAGTCCACCGGGACCAGGGACCGGGGAACTGTTTTTT. Its protein is CASRLSPPGPGTGELFF.

The chain is built from TRBV28 and TRBJ1-2, with D hard to call. This CDR3 has 15 amino acids. V lost 1 base and J lost 4, with 13 bases in between. CDR1 is MDHEN, CDR2 SYDVKM, per germline. The CDR3 loop reads CASSLLGRGSYGYTF. Here the CDR3 DNA reads TGTGCCAGCAGTTTATTAGGCCGGGGTTCCTATGGCTACACCTTC.

V usage is TRBV5-1 and J usage is TRBJ1-1; D perhaps matches TRBD1 (6 bases). This CDR3 spans 14 amino acids. V lost 1 base and J lost 4, with 11 bases in between. CDR1 is SGHRS, CDR2 YFSETQ, per germline. CDR3 sequence: CASSLTGWLTEAFF. The CDR3 bases are TGCGCCAGCAGCTTGACAGGGTGGCTCACTGAAGCTTTCTTT.

The V and J genes are TRBV6-6 and TRBJ2-2; TRBD1 aligns across 8 bases. The germline gives CDR1 MNHNY, CDR2 SVGAGI (reference sequence). V lost 6 bases to trimming and J lost 5 bases; unmatched junction nucleotides: 11. CDR3 length equals 16 residues. CDR3 nucleotide sequence: TGTGCCAGCAGCCCTACTCAGGACAGGGTAACCGGGGAGCTGTTTTTT. Encoded protein: CASSPTQDRVTGELFF.

For this clonotype: This may stem from a read error, because a much larger clone lies one nucleotide away. The V gene is TRBV20-1, the J gene TRBJ2-2, with TRBD2 identical over 8 bases. The CDR3 is made up of 15 amino acids. Germline V lookup: CDR1 DFQATT, CDR2 SNEGSKA (reference sequence). DNA for the CDR3: TGCAGTGCTAGAAAGAGCGGGAGAGACACCGTGGAGCTGTTTTTT. Translation: CSARKSGRDTVELFF.

In this sample, this clonotype turned up a few times. The V gene is TRBV12-3 or TRBV12-4, the J gene TRBJ2-2; D call uncertain. The CDR3 spans 11 residues. Trimming stripped 2 bases from V and 7 bases from J, with 2 bases between. CDR3 residues: CASSLIGELFF. The CDR3 DNA sequence: TGTGCCAGCAGTTTAATCGGGGAGCTGTTTTTT.

A word on this clonotype: One junction end does not reproduce the germline sequence, and a read error may be involved. The chain is built from TRBV6-5 and TRBJ2-5; 7 bases agree with TRBD2. The CDR3 loop spans 15 amino acids. The germline V gene has CDR1 MNHEY and CDR2 SVGAGI. CDR3 nucleotide sequence: TGTGCCAGCTGTTACGGGGGGACTAACCGAGAGACCCAGTACTTC. As protein: CASCYGGTNRETQYF.

Concerning this clonotype: Germline and junction disagree at one end, which may indicate a read error. The chain joins TRBV20-1 to TRBJ2-1; 11 bases map to TRBD2. The germline gives CDR1 DFQATT, CDR2 SNEGSKA (reference sequence). The CDR3 totals 16 residues. CDR3 bases: TGCAGTGCCAGGACTAGCGGGTGCCGCTCCTACGATGAGCAGTTCTTC. Translation: CSARTSGCRSYDEQFF.

This clonotype was counted only a few times. The chain links TRBV6-4 to TRBJ2-3, with 8 bases aligning to TRBD2. V lost 0 bases, J lost 1 base, and 6 bases stayed unmatched. Germline CDR1 MRHNA, CDR2 SNTAGT. This CDR3 has 17 residues. CDR3 nucleotide sequence: TGTGCCAGCAGTGACTCGAATACAGCGGGGGGCACAGATACGCAGTATTTT. Its translation is CASSDSNTAGGTDTQYF.

In its sample, this clonotype was seen once. The missing conserved phenylalanine or tryptophan at the end of this CDR3 makes a read error likely. The chain combines TRBV29-1 with TRBJ2-3; 7 nucleotides line up with TRBD2. CDR1 is SQVTM, CDR2 ANQGSEA, per germline. J was trimmed by 6 bases and V by 4 bases; bases with no gene match: 13. The CDR3 contains 15 residues. For the CDR3, the DNA is TGCAGCGTTGCACGGACTAGAGGGAGAACTGATACGCAGTATGTT. Translation gives CSVARTRGRTDTQYV.

V gene TRBV11-2 combines with J gene TRBJ2-1; D may correspond to TRBD1 or TRBD2 (5 bases each). V lost 8 bases and J 9 bases, leaving 20 bases between the germline ends. CDR1 SGHAT and CDR2 FQNNGV come from the germline V gene. The CDR3 has 14 residues. CDR3 nucleotide sequence: TGTGCCAGCCAAAAGCGGCAGGACGACAGTGAGCAGTTCTTC. Its translation: CASQKRQDDSEQFF.

The V call is TRBV20-1, the J call TRBJ1-5; no clear D gene. V was clipped by 6 bases and J by 5 bases, with 14 bases between them. CDR1 is DFQATT, CDR2 SNEGSKA, per germline (reference sequence). This CDR3 is 13 amino acids long. The CDR3 sequence: CSASRASDQPQHF. CDR3 DNA: TGCAGTGCAAGCAGAGCAAGCGATCAGCCCCAGCATTTT.

On this clonotype: A much more abundant neighbour one base away suggests this may be a read error. The chain couples TRBV6-6 to TRBJ2-7; the D gene is possibly TRBD1 (6 bases). The CDR3 extends over 13 amino acids. The germline gives CDR1 MNHNY, CDR2 SVGAGI (reference sequence). The CDR3 coding sequence is TGTGCCAGCAGTTACTTACAGGGTAGCGAGCAGTGCGTC. It encodes CASSYLQGSEQCV.

As for this clonotype: A read error may produce the germline difference seen at one junction end. CDR3 region: CASCEIPGLKDTQYF. DNA for the CDR3: TGTGCCAGCTGTGAAATCCCGGGATTGAAAGATACACAGTATTTT. The chain uses TRBV6-1 and TRBJ2-3, with D possibly TRBD2 on 5 matching bases. Germline V gives CDR1 MNHNS, CDR2 SASEGT. CDR3 size: 15 residues.

The gene calls are TRBV6-6 and TRBJ1-6; weak D call: TRBD1 (5 bases). Trimming removed 4 bases at V and 3 bases at J, with 16 bases between. The CDR3 contains 17 residues. Germline V lookup: CDR1 MNHNY, CDR2 SVGAGI (reference sequence). CDR3 amino acids: CASSSQGSGSYNSPLHF. Here the CDR3 DNA reads TGTGCCAGCAGTTCTCAGGGTTCCGGTAGCTATAATTCACCCCTCCACTTT.

This clonotype has just a few counts. The chain is built from TRBV5-4 and TRBJ1-1; D is uncertain. Trimming shortened V by 1 base and J by 5 bases, and 12 bases separated the two germline ends. CDR1 and CDR2 from the germline V gene are SGHNT and YYREEE (reference sequence). The CDR3 is 14 residues long. The CDR3 reads CASSLNPSGTEAFF. The CDR3 coding sequence is TGTGCCAGCAGCTTGAACCCTAGTGGGACTGAAGCTTTCTTT.

This clonotype occurred a few times. At one of its ends the junction is not consistent with the germline gene, which may arise from a read error. The V call is TRBV6-5, the J call TRBJ2-4; 9 bases are a match to TRBD1. Germline loops: CDR1 MNHEY, CDR2 SVGAGI. This CDR3 is built from 15 residues. CDR3 sequence (DNA): TGTGCCAGCAGTCGAAGACAGGGGGGGTGGGACATTCAGTATTTC. This codes for CASSRRQGGWDIQYF.